This T cell receptor beta chain was retrieved from a study of early T cells in non-severe SARS-CoV-2 infection. Whole-study context: Chains were unpaired, as sequencing was done on bulk RNA from unsorted whole blood.

Findings and limits, study-wide: Anti-spike CD8 responses were favored in VDJdb matching, and private and CD4 specificities were missed.

Researchers tagged individual cDNA molecules with unique molecular identifiers. TCRdb reprocessed the 5' RACE reads with MiXCR, giving one entry per CDR3 protein. The data show some 40,000 distinct CDR3 sequences, approximately 12% seen once. This clonotype occurred a few times. What it recognizes is unknown. V was shortened by 7 bases and J by 6 bases, with 15 bases between the two germline ends. The CDR3 runs to 13 residues. The germline V gene encodes CDR1 MNHEY and CDR2 SVGEGT. This clonotype was obtained from an adult who was a healthcare worker with PCR-confirmed SARS-CoV-2 infection or an uninfected control (not recorded which). The V gene is TRBV6-2 or TRBV6-3, the J gene TRBJ1-1; no definite D call. Sequencing was performed on whole blood. The CDR3 sequence: CASKDGTRPEAFF. The CDR3 bases are TGTGCCAGCAAGGACGGAACCAGGCCTGAAGCTTTCTTT.